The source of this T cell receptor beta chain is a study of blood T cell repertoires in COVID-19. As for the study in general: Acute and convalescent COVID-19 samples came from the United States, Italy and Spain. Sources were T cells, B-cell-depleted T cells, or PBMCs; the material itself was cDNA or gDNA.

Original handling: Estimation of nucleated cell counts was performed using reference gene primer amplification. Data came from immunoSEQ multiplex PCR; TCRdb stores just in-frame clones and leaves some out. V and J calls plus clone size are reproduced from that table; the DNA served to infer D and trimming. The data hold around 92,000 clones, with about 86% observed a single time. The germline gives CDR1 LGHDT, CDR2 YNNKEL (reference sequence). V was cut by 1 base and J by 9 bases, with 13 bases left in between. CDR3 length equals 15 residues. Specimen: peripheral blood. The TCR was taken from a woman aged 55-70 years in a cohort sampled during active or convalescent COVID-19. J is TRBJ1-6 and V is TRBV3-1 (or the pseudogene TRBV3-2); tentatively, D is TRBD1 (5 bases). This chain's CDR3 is CASSQGGGTFSPLHF. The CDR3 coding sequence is TGTGCCAGCAGCCAAGGGGGGGGGACCTTTTCACCCCTCCACTTT.